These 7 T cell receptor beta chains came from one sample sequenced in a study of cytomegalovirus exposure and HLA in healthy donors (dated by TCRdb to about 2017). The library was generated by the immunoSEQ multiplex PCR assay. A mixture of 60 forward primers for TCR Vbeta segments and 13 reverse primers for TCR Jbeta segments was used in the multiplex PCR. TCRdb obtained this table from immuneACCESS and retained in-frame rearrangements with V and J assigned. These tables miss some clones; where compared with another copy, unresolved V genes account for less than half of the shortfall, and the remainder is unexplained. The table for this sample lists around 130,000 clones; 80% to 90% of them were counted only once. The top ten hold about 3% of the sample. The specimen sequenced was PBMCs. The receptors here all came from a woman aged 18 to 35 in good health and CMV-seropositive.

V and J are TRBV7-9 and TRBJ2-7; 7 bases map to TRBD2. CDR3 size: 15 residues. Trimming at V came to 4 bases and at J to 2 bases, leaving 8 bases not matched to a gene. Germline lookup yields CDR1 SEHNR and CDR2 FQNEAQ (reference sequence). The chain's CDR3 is CASSSGLRAAYEQYF. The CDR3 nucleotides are TGTGCCAGCAGCTCGGGACTACGGGCTGCCTACGAGCAGTACTTC.

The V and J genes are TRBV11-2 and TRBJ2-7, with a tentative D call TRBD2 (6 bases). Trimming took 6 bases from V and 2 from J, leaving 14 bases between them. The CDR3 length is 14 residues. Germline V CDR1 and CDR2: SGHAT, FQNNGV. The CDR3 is CASSEAGTPYEQYF. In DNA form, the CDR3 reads TGTGCCAGCAGTGAGGCGGGGACGCCCTACGAGCAGTACTTC.

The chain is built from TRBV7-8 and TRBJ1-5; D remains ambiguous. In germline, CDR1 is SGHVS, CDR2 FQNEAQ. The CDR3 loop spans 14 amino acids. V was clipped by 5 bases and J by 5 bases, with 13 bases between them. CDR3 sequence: CASSPWTGDQPQHF. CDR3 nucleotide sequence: TGTGCCAGCAGCCCCTGGACCGGGGATCAGCCCCAGCATTTT.

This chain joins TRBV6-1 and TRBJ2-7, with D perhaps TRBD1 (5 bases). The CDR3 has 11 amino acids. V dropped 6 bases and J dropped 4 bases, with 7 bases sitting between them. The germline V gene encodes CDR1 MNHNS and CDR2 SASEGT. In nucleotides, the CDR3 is TGTGCCAGCAGCAGGGTGTACGAGCAGTACTTC. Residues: CASSRVYEQYF.

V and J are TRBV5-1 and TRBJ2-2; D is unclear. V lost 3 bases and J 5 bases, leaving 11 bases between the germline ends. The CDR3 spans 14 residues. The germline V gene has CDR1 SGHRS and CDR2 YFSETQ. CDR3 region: CASSWNTETGELFF. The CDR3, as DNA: TGCGCCAGCAGCTGGAATACAGAGACCGGGGAGCTGTTTTTT.

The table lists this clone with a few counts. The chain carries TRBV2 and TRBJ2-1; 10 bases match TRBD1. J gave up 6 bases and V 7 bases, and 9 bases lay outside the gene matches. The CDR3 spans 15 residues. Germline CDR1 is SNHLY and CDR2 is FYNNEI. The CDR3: CASTGRDRGGNEQFF. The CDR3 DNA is TGTGCCAGCACAGGGAGGGACAGGGGTGGCAATGAGCAGTTCTTC.

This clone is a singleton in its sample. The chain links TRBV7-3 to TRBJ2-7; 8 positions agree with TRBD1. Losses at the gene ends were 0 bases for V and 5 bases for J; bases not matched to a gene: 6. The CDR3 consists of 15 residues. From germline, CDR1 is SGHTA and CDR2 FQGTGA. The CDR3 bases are TGTGCCAGCAGCTTAACACCGGGACAGGCTGACGAGCAGTACTTC. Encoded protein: CASSLTPGQADEQYF.